This T cell receptor beta chain emerged from a study of T cells in Graves' hyperthyroidism and ophthalmopathy. As for the study in general: Blood was drawn when the patient was first diagnosed and still untreated.

This clonotype was seen many times. Its specificity is unknown. Per the germline V gene, CDR1 is SGHRS and CDR2 is YFSETQ. Trimming removed 4 bases at V and 4 bases at J, with 14 bases between. The CDR3 runs 15 residues. Authors of the study amplified TCR beta CDR3 regions from RNA transcripts. HTBI primers were used for first-round RT-PCR of the TCR CDR3. TCRdb analysed the multiplex PCR reads with MiXCR anew, one entry per CDR3 protein. Of hundreds of thousands of distinct CDR3 sequences in the sample, 15% were seen once. Ophthalmopathy cases met thresholds of Clinical Activity Score at least 3, NOSPECS grade at least 4 and duration under 3 months. Study results and limitations: Ophthalmopathy was identified by the model a median 6.5 months ahead of onset.

The chain recombines TRBV5-1 with TRBJ2-2; D possibly uses TRBD1 or TRBD2 (6 bases each). Specimen: blood. This receptor was identified in a woman between 55 and 75 years old with Graves' ophthalmopathy. CDR3 sequence (DNA): TGCGCCAGCAGCACCCCCGGGGGCGGCACCGGGGAGCTGTTTTTT. Amino acids: CASSTPGGGTGELFF.